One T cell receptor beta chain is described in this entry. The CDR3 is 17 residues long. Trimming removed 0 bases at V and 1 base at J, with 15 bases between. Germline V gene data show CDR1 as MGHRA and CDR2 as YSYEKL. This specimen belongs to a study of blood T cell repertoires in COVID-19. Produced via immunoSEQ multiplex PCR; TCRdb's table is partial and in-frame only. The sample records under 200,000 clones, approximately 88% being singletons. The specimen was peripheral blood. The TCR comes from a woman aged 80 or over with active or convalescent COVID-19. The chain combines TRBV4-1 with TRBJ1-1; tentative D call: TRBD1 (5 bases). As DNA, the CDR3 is TGCGCCAGCAGCCAAGATACGCAGGGAGGACGGAACACTGAAGCTTTCTTT. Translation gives CASSQDTQGGRNTEAFF.